Shown below are 24 T cell receptor beta chains from a single sample sequenced in a study of cytomegalovirus exposure and HLA in healthy donors (dated by TCRdb to 2017 to 2019). The method behind the library was the immunoSEQ multiplex PCR assay. For the multiplex PCR, a mixture combining 60 forward primers for TCR Vbeta segments and 13 reverse primers for TCR Jbeta segments was used. What TCRdb holds here is the immuneACCESS table cut down to in-frame rearrangements. Part of the clones is not present; checked against another copy, under half of the missing clones reflect an unresolved V gene, and the others are unexplained. This sample gives 25,000 to 40,000 clones in total; roughly 44% of them show up just once. Approximately 2% of the sample is in the top ten clones. The sequenced sample consisted of PBMCs. The receptors originated from a woman in her 50s in good health and CMV-seronegative.

This clone has just a few counts. The J gene is TRBJ2-7, the V gene TRBV6-5; D perhaps matches TRBD1 (5 bases). This CDR3 spans 13 amino acids. The V gene lost 6 bases and the J gene lost 3 bases, with 12 bases spanning the gap. The V gene's germline CDR1 is MNHEY and CDR2 SVGAGI. The CDR3 nucleotides read TGTGCCAGCAGCCTGGGGCAGAGCTACGAGCAGTACTTC. Encoded protein: CASSLGQSYEQYF.

This rearrangement joins TRBV2 to TRBJ2-1, with a weak D call TRBD2 (7 bases). Trimming cost V 3 bases and J 7 bases, with 13 bases left between them. The CDR3 contains 14 residues. Germline values: CDR1 SNHLY, CDR2 FYNNEI. The CDR3 DNA follows: TGTGCCAGCAGTGAGGGGGGGGCTTTGAATGAGCAGTTCTTC. Amino acid sequence: CASSEGGALNEQFF.

J is TRBJ2-7 and V is TRBV19, with TRBD2 matching 14 bases. The CDR3 sequence is 18 residues long. Per the germline V gene, CDR1 is LNHDA and CDR2 is SQIVND (reference sequence). With 4 bases clipped from V and 6 bases from J, the junction kept 14 bases outside the gene matches. The CDR3, as DNA: TGTGCCAGTAGTAACGGGTTCGGGACTAGCGGGAGAGGAGTCGAGCAGTACTTC. This gives the protein CASSNGFGTSGRGVEQYF.

The chain joins TRBV15 to TRBJ2-1; tentative D call: TRBD2 (5 bases). Trimming stripped 9 bases from V and 9 bases from J, with 21 bases between. The CDR3 runs 14 residues. The V gene's germline CDR1 is LNHNV and CDR2 YYDKDF (reference sequence). CDR3 in amino acids: CATGERVALGEQFF. The CDR3 bases are TGTGCCACTGGCGAGAGGGTGGCCCTAGGTGAGCAGTTCTTC.

The chain uses TRBV6-5 and TRBJ2-1, with 10 bases matching TRBD2. CDR3 length equals 14 residues. The V gene's germline CDR1 is MNHEY and CDR2 SVGAGI. Trimming cost V 5 bases and J 3 bases; bases outside gene matches: 1. CDR3 amino acids: CASSVAGGYNEQFF. The CDR3 coding sequence is TGTGCCAGCAGTGTAGCGGGGGGCTACAATGAGCAGTTCTTC.

The gene calls are TRBV15 and TRBJ1-1, with D unresolved. The CDR3 sequence is 16 residues long. V dropped 3 bases and J dropped 6 bases, with 20 bases sitting between them. From germline, CDR1 is LNHNV and CDR2 YYDKDF (reference sequence). CDR3 nucleotide sequence: TGTGCCACCAGCAGGCCCGACGGAAACTACCCCCCTGAAGCTTTCTTT. This codes for CATSRPDGNYPPEAFF. The full variable domain, in which reference TRBV15 and TRBJ1-1 provide the parts outside the CDR3, is DAMVIQNPRYQVTQFGKPVTLSCSQTLNHNVMYWYQQKSSQAPKLLFHYYDKDFNNEADTPDNFQSRRPNTSFCFLDIRSPGLGDTAMYLCATSRPDGNYPPEAFFGQGTRLTVV.

This rearrangement joins TRBV6-5 to TRBJ2-7; 7 bases are shared with TRBD2. The CDR3 consists of 15 residues. Germline lookup yields CDR1 MNHEY and CDR2 SVGAGI. V was clipped by 6 bases and J by 0 bases; unmatched bases: 8. In DNA form, the CDR3 reads TGTGCCAGCAGCCGAACTAGCGTGAGCTCCTACGAGCAGTACTTC. Protein product: CASSRTSVSSYEQYF.

The V gene is TRBV12-2, the J gene TRBJ2-7; the listed D gene, TRBD2, was not tested against the DNA. TRBV12-2 is deemed a pseudogene. The CDR3 is made up of 21 amino acids. This CDR3 is CASRLGSPGAGGHKISYEQYF. DNA of the CDR3: TGTGCAAGTCGCTTAGGGTCCCCGGGCGCGGGAGGGCACAAAATCTCCTACGAGCAGTACTTC.

In this sample, this clone turned up a few times. The chain links TRBV6-1 to TRBJ2-3, with 9 bases that match TRBD2. The germline CDR1 and CDR2 sequences are MNHNS and SASEGT. The CDR3 spans 15 residues. The J segment lost 2 bases and the V segment lost 7 bases, leaving 7 bases of the junction unmatched. DNA for the CDR3: TGTGCCAGCATTCTTAGCGGGAGTTACACAGATACGCAGTATTTT. Translating gives CASILSGSYTDTQYF.

This chain joins TRBV12-2 and TRBJ2-1; TRBD2 was called by the table and not checked on the DNA. TRBV12-2 is a recognized pseudogene. The CDR3 is 14 amino acids. The CDR3, as DNA: TGTGCACGCGTCAGCGGGGGGACCTACAATGAGCAGTTCTTC. It translates to CARVSGGTYNEQFF.

The chain joins TRBV29-1 to TRBJ2-3, with 10 nucleotides matching TRBD2. This CDR3 is 16 amino acids long. Per germline, CDR1 SQVTM and CDR2 ANQGSEA. V gave up 1 base and J gave up 3 bases; unmatched junction bases: 7. The CDR3 loop reads CSVEGGRAGGTDTQYF. For the CDR3, the DNA is TGCAGCGTTGAAGGGGGTAGAGCGGGGGGGACAGATACGCAGTATTTT.

There are a few counts of this clone. V is TRBV4-1 and J is TRBJ2-2, with TRBD2 identical over 15 bases. The CDR3 is 19 amino acids. V was pared by 3 bases and J by 1 base, with 6 bases of the junction left unmatched. The germline V gene encodes CDR1 MGHRA and CDR2 YSYEKL. This chain's CDR3 is CASSQPGLAGGLNTGELFF. In nucleotides, the CDR3 is TGCGCCAGCAGCCAGCCGGGACTAGCGGGAGGACTGAACACCGGGGAGCTGTTTTTT.

The J gene is TRBJ2-1, the V gene TRBV19, with a weak D call TRBD1 (6 bases). Germline V gene data show CDR1 as LNHDA and CDR2 as SQIVND (reference sequence). CDR3 size: 17 residues. Trimming cost V 5 bases and J 0 bases, with 17 bases left between them. CDR3 coding DNA: TGTGCCAGTAGTGATCAGGGGCGAAAGAGCTCCTACAATGAGCAGTTCTTC. Its translation: CASSDQGRKSSYNEQFF.

The chain links TRBV9 to TRBJ2-7, with 9 bases aligning to TRBD2. V dropped 3 bases and J dropped 3; count of bases not matched to a gene: 10. Germline V gene sequence: CDR1 SGDLS, CDR2 YYNGEE. The CDR3 extends over 16 amino acids. The CDR3 here is CASSASGTSLYYEQYF. The CDR3 DNA reads as TGTGCCAGCAGCGCATCCGGGACTAGCCTTTACTACGAGCAGTACTTC.

This clone was seen a handful of times. V gene TRBV12-5 combines with J gene TRBJ1-5; perhaps TRBD1 as D (6 bases). V gave up 7 bases and J gave up 0 bases, with 16 bases separating them. The CDR3 runs 16 residues. Germline V gene lookup returns CDR1 LGHNT and CDR2 FRNRAP. The CDR3 reads CASADPQGPSNQPQHF. In DNA form, the CDR3 reads TGTGCTAGTGCTGACCCTCAGGGGCCTAGCAATCAGCCCCAGCATTTT.

This chain joins TRBV6-6 and TRBJ2-1, with 9 bases lining up with TRBD2. CDR1 is MNHNY and CDR2 is SVGAGI in the germline V gene (reference sequence). V dropped 6 bases and J dropped 5; count of bases not matched to a gene: 5. CDR3 length: 14 residues. DNA of the CDR3: TGTGCCAGCAGAGAAAGCGGGGGGAACAATGAGCAGTTCTTC. Translating it yields CASRESGGNNEQFF.

The V gene is TRBV7-9, the J gene TRBJ2-3; TRBD1 agrees at 8 bases. This CDR3 spans 12 amino acids. The germline V gene encodes CDR1 SEHNR and CDR2 FQNEAQ (reference sequence). V shed 5 bases and J 6 bases; nucleotides not matched to a gene: 1. In DNA form, the CDR3 reads TGTGCCAGCAGCCAGGGGGCGGATACGCAGTATTTT. Translating gives CASSQGADTQYF.

This clone was counted only a few times. The V gene is TRBV7-9, the J gene TRBJ1-4; D unresolved. Germline V gene data show CDR1 as SEHNR and CDR2 as FQNEAQ (reference sequence). There are 13 residues in the CDR3. Between the trimmed V and J ends, which lost 3 bases and 8 bases, there was a span of 10 bases. The CDR3 region is CASSFGNGEKLFF. The CDR3 DNA reads TGTGCCAGCAGCTTCGGGAACGGGGAAAAACTGTTTTTT.

This rearrangement joins TRBV28 to TRBJ2-1; D might be TRBD1 (5 bases). The V and J ends lost 3 bases and 0 bases respectively, with 9 bases between them. The germline V gene encodes CDR1 MDHEN and CDR2 SYDVKM. The CDR3 covers 15 residues. The CDR3: CASSLTDLSYNEQFF. The CDR3 coding sequence is TGTGCCAGCAGTTTGACAGACCTCTCCTACAATGAGCAGTTCTTC.

The V and J genes are TRBV6-6 and TRBJ2-4; tentatively, D is TRBD1 (6 bases). The CDR3 extends over 16 amino acids. With 6 bases removed from V and 3 bases from J, the gap between germline ends came to 18 bases. Germline CDR1 is MNHNY and CDR2 is SVGAGI (reference sequence). CDR3 in DNA: TGTGCCAGCAGGCCCCAGGGGCGGGTTGGCAAAAACATTCAGTACTTC. Its translation is CASRPQGRVGKNIQYF.

The CDR3 DNA sequence: TGTGCCAGCAGCGACCGAGATGGGACAGGTGGGGAGACCCAGTACTTC. It encodes CASSDRDGTGGETQYF. The chain combines TRBV9 with TRBJ2-5, with 8 positions matching TRBD1. The CDR3 sequence is 16 residues long. The germline V gene encodes CDR1 SGDLS and CDR2 YYNGEE. V lost 3 bases to trimming and J lost 5 bases; unmatched junction nucleotides: 12.

The chain uses TRBV2 and TRBJ2-5, with TRBD2 matching over 10 bases. V lost 8 bases to trimming and J lost 1 base; unmatched junction nucleotides: 7. Germline CDR1 is SNHLY and CDR2 is FYNNEI. CDR3 length: 15 amino acids. The CDR3 here is CASRPASGSQETQYF. The CDR3 DNA reads TGTGCCAGCCGGCCGGCTAGCGGGAGCCAAGAGACCCAGTACTTC.

J is TRBJ2-1 and V is TRBV25-1; 11 bases are a match to TRBD2. After removal of 2 bases from V and 4 bases from J, the junction contained 4 bases not matched to a gene. CDR1 and CDR2 from the germline V gene are MGHDK and SYGVNS. This CDR3 has 16 amino acids. DNA of the CDR3: TGTGCCAGCAGTGAACCTAGCGGGGGGTGGTACAATGAGCAGTTCTTC. Amino acids: CASSEPSGGWYNEQFF.

V gene TRBV7-7 combines with J gene TRBJ2-2; 7 bases align to TRBD2. The V gene end was trimmed by 5 bases and the J gene end by 4 bases; junction bases not matched to a gene: 7. The CDR3 loop spans 15 amino acids. CDR1 SSHAT and CDR2 FNYEAQ come from the germline V gene (reference sequence). CDR3 sequence: CASSPAREGTGELFF. CDR3 bases: TGTGCCAGCAGCCCTGCCAGGGAGGGCACCGGGGAGCTGTTTTTT.